This T cell receptor (beta chain) was documented in a study of tumor-infiltrating lymphocytes in oesophageal squamous cell carcinoma. Via MiXCR, TCRdb re-called the PCR reads, giving one row per CDR3 protein. Of under 20,000 distinct CDR3 sequences in the sample, approximately 40% are singletons; the top ten hold 6% to 7%. Germline lookup yields CDR1 GTSNPN and CDR2 SVGIG (reference sequence). CDR3 length: 13 residues. The sequence derives from a male donor with esophageal squamous cell carcinoma. V usage is TRBV30 and J usage is TRBJ2-3; no firm D call. The DNA matches TRBJ2-7 better at its end, which makes the J call doubtful. Sequences were obtained from blood. CDR3 coding DNA: TGTGCCTGGATGGCCGGAACCTCCTACGAGCAGTACTTC. This sequence encodes CAWMAGTSYEQYF.